One sample yielded the 17 T cell receptor beta chains listed below, sequenced in a study of T-cell reconstitution after alpha-beta-depleted transplantation in children. As it was prepared, the TCRbeta library received unique molecular identifiers. MiXCR, applied by TCRdb to the PCR reads, yields one record per CDR3 protein. This sample has 90,000 to 120,000 distinct CDR3 sequences; 5% to 8% occur once, and the top ten carry 20% to 25%. Material: PBMCs, mostly from graft donor cells, obtained 360 days after TCRalphabeta/CD19-depleted stem cell transplant. Every receptor here comes from a male patient between 2 and 10 years old who had a stem cell transplant for acute lymphoblastic leukemia, so the T cells may come from the graft donor.

Of note for this clonotype: A much larger clone sits a single nucleotide away, making a read error possible. The chain combines TRBV7-9 with TRBJ2-7; maybe TRBD1 (6 bases). The CDR3 has 14 residues. The V gene's germline CDR1 is SEHNR and CDR2 FQNEAQ (reference sequence). CDR3 protein: CASNLENRAHEQYF. Written as DNA, the CDR3 is TGTGCCAGCAACTTAGAGAACAGGGCCCACGAGCAGTACTTC.

The table lists this clonotype with many counts. J is TRBJ2-6 and V is TRBV5-1; D unclear. This CDR3 is built from 18 residues. Germline V gene sequence: CDR1 SGHRS, CDR2 YFSETQ. The V end lost 0 bases, the J end lost 0 bases, and 13 bases lay between the germline ends. CDR3 bases: TGCGCCAGCAGCTTGGCGGGCACCTCCTTCTCTGGGGCCAACGTCCTGACTTTC. It codes for CASSLAGTSFSGANVLTF. Filled out from reference TRBV5-1 and TRBJ2-6, the complete variable domain reads KAGVTQTPRYLIKTRGQQVTLSCSPISGHRSVSWYQQTPGQGLQFLFEYFSETQRNKGNFPGRFSGRQFSNSRSEMNVSTLELGDSALYLCASSLAGTSFSGANVLTFGAGSRLTVL.

This clonotype came up a few times. V gene TRBV23-1 combines with J gene TRBJ2-7; possible D gene TRBD1, 8 bases. TRBV23-1 has ORF status, its function being uncertain. Trimming shortened V by 4 bases and J by 3 bases, and 16 bases separated the two germline ends. CDR3 length equals 15 residues. The CDR3, as DNA: TGCGCCAGCAGTCCCAACAGGGGGGGGCACTACGAGCAGTACTTC. This codes for CASSPNRGGHYEQYF.

J is TRBJ2-3 and V is TRBV7-3; the match to TRBD1 covers 11 bases. The germline V gene encodes CDR1 SGHTA and CDR2 FQGTGA. V lost 5 bases to trimming and J lost 0 bases; unmatched junction nucleotides: 7. CDR3 length: 17 residues. For the CDR3, the DNA is TGTGCCAGCAGCCCCGGACAGGGGGCGCCTAGCACAGATACGCAGTATTTT. Protein sequence: CASSPGQGAPSTDTQYF. Based on the CDR3 plus reference TRBV7-3 and TRBJ2-3, the full variable domain is GAGVSQTPSNKVTEKGKYVELRCDPISGHTALYWYRQSLGQGPEFLIYFQGTGAADDSGLPNDRFFAVRPEGSVSTLKIQRTERGDSAVYLCASSPGQGAPSTDTQYFGPGTRLTVL.

This clonotype was counted ten times or more. The rearrangement joins TRBV29-1 to TRBJ2-1; the D is unclear. Per the germline V gene, CDR1 is SQVTM and CDR2 is ANQGSEA. The CDR3 sequence is 14 residues long. Trimming removed 6 bases at V and 0 bases at J, with 12 bases between. CDR3 sequence (DNA): TGCAGCGTCCCCCCGGTGGGCTCCTACAATGAGCAGTTCTTC. As protein: CSVPPVGSYNEQFF.

In this sample, this clonotype turned up a few times. The V and J genes are TRBV7-2 and TRBJ2-1; D not resolved. This CDR3 comprises 17 residues. CDR1 and CDR2 (germline): SGHTA, FQGNSA. The V end lost 1 base, the J end lost 2 bases, and 15 bases lay between the germline ends. The CDR3 nucleotides read TGTGCCAGCAGCTTAGTTGGGGTCTCGGGCCCCTACAATGAGCAGTTCTTC. This translates into CASSLVGVSGPYNEQFF.

This clonotype occurred many times. This chain links TRBV6-6 with TRBJ2-7, with no clear D. Trimming stripped 4 bases from V and 5 bases from J, with 6 bases between. The CDR3 has 11 residues. The germline V gene has CDR1 MNHNY and CDR2 SVGAGI (reference sequence). DNA of the CDR3: TGTGCCAGCAGTTGGTCGGACGAGCAGTACTTC. Amino acid sequence: CASSWSDEQYF.

This clonotype was recorded at least ten times. The V call is TRBV5-5, the J call TRBJ2-1; D gene ambiguous. The germline V and J ends were trimmed by 6 bases and 0 bases, with 16 bases remaining between them. Germline V gene data show CDR1 as SGHKS and CDR2 as YYEKEE (reference sequence). The CDR3 has 16 amino acids. The CDR3 spells CASTPAQVYSYNEQFF. The CDR3 nucleotides are TGTGCCAGCACCCCCGCCCAGGTCTACTCCTACAATGAGCAGTTCTTC. The full variable domain, rest sourced from reference TRBV5-5 and TRBJ2-1, is DAGVTQSPTHLIKTRGQQVTLRCSPISGHKSVSWYQQVLGQGPQFIFQYYEKEERGRGNFPDRFSARQFPNYSSELNVNALLLGDSALYLCASTPAQVYSYNEQFFGPGTRLTVL.

In this sample, this clonotype turned up many times. The chain recombines TRBV6-5 with TRBJ2-1; TRBD2 agrees at 10 bases. The CDR3 is 15 amino acids. CDR1 and CDR2 (germline): MNHEY, SVGAGI. V trimming: 6 bases; J trimming: 7 bases; junction bases outside the gene matches: 9. CDR3 region: CASSLSGGLLNEQFF. DNA of the CDR3: TGTGCCAGCAGCCTTAGCGGGGGGCTCCTTAATGAGCAGTTCTTC.

This clonotype was seen at least ten times. This rearrangement joins TRBV6-2 or TRBV6-3 to TRBJ1-1; D gene uncertain. CDR3 length: 14 residues. Germline loops: CDR1 MNHEY, CDR2 SVGEGT. Trimming left V 0 bases short and J 4 bases short, with 9 bases between. DNA for the CDR3: TGTGCCAGCAGTTACTCGAAGGGTCCCACTGAAGCTTTCTTT. Translating it yields CASSYSKGPTEAFF.

A remark on this clonotype: Being one base from a much bigger clone, this may be a read error. The chain uses TRBV7-9 and TRBJ2-7; 7 bases line up with TRBD2. V was pared by 5 bases and J by 3 bases, with 10 bases of the junction left unmatched. CDR1 is SEHNR and CDR2 is FQNEAQ in the germline V gene (reference sequence). The CDR3 loop spans 15 amino acids. The CDR3 DNA reads TGTGCCAGCAGCCCTAGCGGACGGGAAAGCTACGAGCAGTACTTC. Protein sequence: CASSPSGRESYEQYF.

This clonotype has ten or more counts. The rearrangement joins TRBV5-1 to TRBJ2-2, with 9 bases aligning to TRBD1. The V gene's germline CDR1 is SGHRS and CDR2 YFSETQ. V gave up 2 bases and J gave up 3 bases; unmatched junction bases: 2. The CDR3 length is 15 residues. In DNA, the CDR3 is TGCGCCAGCAGCTTTGGGGACAGGGACACCGGGGAGCTGTTTTTT. This sequence encodes CASSFGDRDTGELFF.

V gene TRBV27 combines with J gene TRBJ2-7; 8 bases map to TRBD1. This CDR3 is built from 15 residues. Per germline, CDR1 MNHEY and CDR2 SMNVEV (reference sequence). V lost 4 bases to trimming and J lost 4 bases; unmatched junction nucleotides: 9. The CDR3 DNA follows: TGTGCCAGCAGTTACCACAGGGGGAGGATATACGAGCAGTACTTC. It encodes CASSYHRGRIYEQYF.

Regarding this clonotype: It may be a read error: a sequence one base away is much more abundant. The rearrangement joins TRBV7-6 to TRBJ2-2, with D perhaps being TRBD1 or TRBD2 (5 bases each). The V end lost 5 bases, the J end lost 0 bases, and 7 bases lay between the germline ends. The CDR3 is 14 residues long. CDR1 SGHVS and CDR2 FNYEAQ come from the germline V gene. In DNA form, the CDR3 reads TGTGCCAGCAGCCCGGGACCGAACACCGGGGAGCTGTTTTTT. Its protein product is CASSPGPNTGELFF.

This clonotype appeared many times. The rearrangement uses TRBV7-9 and TRBJ2-5, with unresolved D. Germline V gene data show CDR1 as SEHNR and CDR2 as FQNEAQ (reference sequence). V was pared by 0 bases and J by 1 base, with 6 bases between. CDR3 length: 14 amino acids. CDR3 in DNA: TGTGCCAGCAGCTTAGCGGGCAGCCAAGAGACCCAGTACTTC. Residues: CASSLAGSQETQYF.

Ten or more counts support this clonotype. The chain uses TRBV24-1 and TRBJ2-7; D may be TRBD1 (6 bases). The CDR3 contains 13 residues. With 4 bases removed from V and 4 bases from J, the gap between germline ends came to 10 bases. Looked up from germline, CDR1 is KGHDR and CDR2 is SFDVKD. CDR3 bases: TGTGCCACCAGTGAGGGCACAGGGTACGAGCAGTACTTC. Translation gives CATSEGTGYEQYF.

This clonotype has a count of ten or more. The rearrangement joins TRBV29-1 to TRBJ2-2, with 7 nucleotides matching TRBD1. Germline lookup yields CDR1 SQVTM and CDR2 ANQGSEA. J was trimmed by 4 bases and V by 2 bases; bases with no gene match: 4. The CDR3 length is 14 residues. CDR3 sequence: CSVEYRGGTGELFF. The CDR3 DNA is TGCAGCGTTGAATACAGGGGCGGCACCGGGGAGCTGTTTTTT.